This T cell receptor (beta chain) comes out of a study of cytomegalovirus exposure and HLA in healthy donors. Of note for this clone: Its matching antigen is unknown.

Germline CDR1 is MNHEY and CDR2 is SVGAGI. The CDR3 contains 14 residues. V was clipped by 3 bases and J by 0 bases, with 8 bases between them. Profiled with immunoSEQ multiplex PCR; TCRdb holds only in-frame clones, not every one. The sample lists roughly 150,000 clones, about 89% occurring once. Findings and limits, study-wide: Generally TCR sequences proved uncommon, though certain public TCRs appeared in numerous donors. A list of 150 to 200 TCR beta chains associated with cytomegalovirus was given.

This receptor was obtained from a man between 18 and 35 years old in good health and CMV-seronegative. Sample: PBMCs. The chain carries TRBV6-5 and TRBJ1-1; D is perhaps TRBD1 (5 bases). The CDR3 spells CASSYEQVNTEAFF. CDR3 DNA: TGTGCCAGCAGTTATGAACAGGTGAACACTGAAGCTTTCTTT.